This note documents a single T cell receptor (beta chain) sequence. The data derive from a study of blood T cell repertoires in COVID-19. On the study more broadly: The cDNA or gDNA used as material had been derived from T cells, B-cell-depleted T cells, or PBMCs.

The V segment lost 5 bases and the J segment 0 bases; nucleotides outside the gene matches: 14. In germline, CDR1 is ENHRY, CDR2 SYGVKD. This CDR3 comprises 19 residues. TCRdb's table, derived via immunoSEQ multiplex PCR, lists solely in-frame clones and lacks some. The data hold roughly 150,000 clones, with 75% to 90% observed a single time. Sample: peripheral blood. This chain links TRBV10-3 with TRBJ2-5, with 11 bases lining up with TRBD2. The clonotype was recovered from an elderly woman with acute or convalescent COVID-19. CDR3 in DNA: TGTGCCATCAGTAAATACGGGACTAGCGGCCCGACTTACCAAGAGACCCAGTACTTC. Translated, it gives CAISKYGTSGPTYQETQYF.